A selection of T cell receptor beta chains follows, all from one sample in a study of cytomegalovirus exposure and HLA in healthy donors. Data came from immunoSEQ multiplex PCR; TCRdb stores just in-frame clones and leaves some out. The sample has about 160,000 clones, about nine tenths seen once. The sequenced material came from PBMCs. Every receptor here comes from a woman aged 18 to 35 in good health and CMV-seropositive. Both conserved end residues are part of each CDR3. The D gene is left open where the match is weak.

D	V	J	DNA	CDR3
-	TRBV10-3	TRBJ2-7	TGTGCCATCAGTGAACAGTTGGGGCAGGGCTACGAGCAGTACTTC	CAISEQLGQGYEQYF
TRBD1	TRBV30	TRBJ2-7	TGTGCCGCGACAGGGGGGGGTTACGAGCAGTACTTC	CAATGGGYEQYF
TRBD2	TRBV11-1	TRBJ2-7	TGTGCCAGCAGCTTGGGCGGGAGAATAGTCTACGAGCAGTACTTC	CASSLGGRIVYEQYF
TRBD1	TRBV4-3	TRBJ1-5	TGCGCCAGCAGCACAACGACAGGGAATCAGCCCCAGCATTTT	CASSTTTGNQPQHF
-	TRBV30	TRBJ1-2	TGTGCCTGGAGTCATGTACAGGGCTTTAACTATGGCTACACCTTC	CAWSHVQGFNYGYTF
-	TRBV9	TRBJ1-1	TGTGCCAGCAGCGGGACTCGTGACACTGAAGCTTTCTTT	CASSGTRDTEAFF
TRBD2	TRBV5-1	TRBJ2-7	TGCGCCAGTAAACTAGCGGGGAGCTCCTACGAGCAGTACTTC	CASKLAGSSYEQYF
-	TRBV28	TRBJ2-3	TGTGCCAGCTCTGCCTACCGGGATACGCAGTATTTT	CASSAYRDTQYF
-	TRBV29-1	TRBJ2-7	TGCAGCGTTGAAGATCTCGTAAACGGGCAGGGGAACGAGCAGTACTTC	CSVEDLVNGQGNEQYF
TRBD1	TRBV5-8	TRBJ1-1	TGTGCCAGCAGCAAAGGACAGGGGACTTTTGAAGCTTTCTTT	CASSKGQGTFEAFF